The clone carrying this T cell receptor beta chain came up a few times. What it recognizes is unknown. The sample belongs to a study of cytomegalovirus exposure and HLA in healthy donors. PCR employed 60 Vbeta and 13 Jbeta primers. The protocol was immunoSEQ multiplex PCR, while the TCRdb copy is restricted to in-frame clones and leaves out a portion. The table has some 150,000 clones, 65% to 80% seen once; the top ten hold roughly 6.6%. Germline V gene data show CDR1 as SEHNR and CDR2 as FQNEAQ (reference sequence). The CDR3 sequence is 13 residues long. Trimming removed 3 bases from V and 11 bases from J; junction bases left unmatched: 9. General study points: Later, TCR association rates were found to vary by HLA locus, highest for DRB1 and lowest for HLA-C.

The sample comprised PBMCs. This chain links TRBV7-9 with TRBJ1-1; 7 bases align to TRBD1. This receptor was obtained from a man between 25 and 39 years old in good health and CMV-seronegative. In nucleotides, the CDR3 is TGTGCCAGCAGCTTCGAGGGGGCTCAGGGGGCTTTCTTT. Amino acids: CASSFEGAQGAFF.